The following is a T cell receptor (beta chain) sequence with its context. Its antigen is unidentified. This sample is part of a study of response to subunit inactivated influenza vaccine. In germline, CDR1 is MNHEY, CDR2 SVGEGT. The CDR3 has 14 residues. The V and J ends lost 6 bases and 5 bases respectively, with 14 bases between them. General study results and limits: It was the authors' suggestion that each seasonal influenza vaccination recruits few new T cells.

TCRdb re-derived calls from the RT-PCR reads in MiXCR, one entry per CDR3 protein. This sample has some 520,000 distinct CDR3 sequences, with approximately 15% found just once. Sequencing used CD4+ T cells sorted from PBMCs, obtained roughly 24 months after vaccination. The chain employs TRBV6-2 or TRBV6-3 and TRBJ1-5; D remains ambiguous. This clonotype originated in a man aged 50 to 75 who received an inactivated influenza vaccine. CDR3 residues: CASSLVGPDQPQHF. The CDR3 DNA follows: TGTGCCAGCAGCCTCGTAGGGCCGGATCAGCCCCAGCATTTT.